This note documents a single TCR beta chain sequence. Its target is unknown. Looked up from germline, CDR1 is MDHEN and CDR2 is SYDVKM. The CDR3 length is 16 residues. The trim removed 1 base at V and 5 bases at J, leaving 6 bases unmatched. The PCR made use of 60 Vbeta and 13 Jbeta primers. Sequencing was performed with immunoSEQ multiplex PCR; in TCRdb, only in-frame clones are kept and a portion is missing. The sample lists fewer than 120,000 clones, approximately 80% occurring once. This entry belongs to a study of cytomegalovirus exposure and HLA in healthy donors. Study-wide results and caveats: With later analysis, a missense DCLRE1C variant became linked to TCR beta V- and J-gene trimming. Within an earlier analysis, most TCR beta V segments proved productive either about 90% or about 30% of the time. Further analysis, carried out later, found HLA-associated TCR beta chains more clonally expanded than equally common other chains.

These donors, healthy bone marrow donors, were studied. The TCR sequence derives from a woman aged 55 to 70 in good health and CMV-seropositive. V usage is TRBV28 and J usage is TRBJ2-1, with 9 bases matching TRBD1. The sample comprised PBMCs. The CDR3 loop reads CASSLFWDRVNNEQFF. The CDR3 nucleotides read TGTGCCAGCAGTTTATTTTGGGACAGGGTTAACAATGAGCAGTTCTTC.